This is a list of T cell receptor beta chains from one sample in a study of immune aging and cytomegalovirus after organ transplant. TCRdb re-called the single-cell sequencing reads through MiXCR, storing one row per CDR3 protein. The data show about 21,000 distinct CDR3 sequences, roughly a third seen once. These receptors have no known antigen. This specimen was CMV peptide-activated CD4+ and CD8+ T cells sorted from blood, taken at five time points, pooled. These receptors all stem from a female donor who had a heart transplant and CMV viremia. The CDR3 runs from the conserved cysteine through the conserved F or W. The order of the fields is D gene, clone size, V gene, J gene, CDR3 protein, CDR3 DNA. A D gene is named only where the DNA matches it firmly. Rows may omit the clone size; those that give it use once, few, many or a size class.

D: NA
size: NA
V: TRBV5-1
J: TRBJ2-1
CDR3: CASSLGDLGNEQFF
DNA: TGCGCCAGCAGCTTGGGGGACCTCGGCAATGAGCAGTTCTTC

D: TRBD2
size: NA
V: TRBV13
J: TRBJ2-3
CDR3: CASSLLPSRGGDTQYF
DNA: TGTGCCAGCAGCTTACTACCCTCGCGGGGGGGAGATACGCAGTATTTT

D: TRBD1
size: many
V: TRBV7-2
J: TRBJ1-3
CDR3: CASSQGVGPGNTIYF
DNA: TGTGCCAGCAGCCAGGGGGTAGGGCCTGGAAACACCATATATTTT

D: NA
size: once
V: TRBV11-2
J: TRBJ1-1
CDR3: CASSLRRQLNTEAFF
DNA: TGTGCCAGCAGCCTACGGCGACAGTTGAACACTGAAGCTTTCTTT

D: NA
size: few
V: TRBV7-3
J: TRBJ1-1
CDR3: CASSSDRFKAAFF
DNA: TGTGCCAGCAGCAGCGACAGGTTTAAGGCGGCTTTCTTT

D: NA
size: NA
V: TRBV7-9
J: TRBJ1-1
CDR3: CASSRTAANAEAFF
DNA: TGTGCCAGCAGCCGGACAGCAGCGAACGCTGAAGCTTTCTTT

D: TRBD1
size: NA
V: TRBV11-2
J: TRBJ2-7
CDR3: CASSLDRASYEQYF
DNA: TGTGCCAGCAGCCTGGACAGGGCCTCCTACGAGCAGTACTTC

D: NA
size: NA
V: TRBV7-2
J: TRBJ1-6
CDR3: CASSLGGGYMYNSPLHF
DNA: TGTGCCAGCAGCTTAGGGGGGGGGTACATGTATAATTCACCCCTCCACTTT

D: TRBD1
size: few
V: TRBV12-3/TRBV12-4
J: TRBJ2-4
CDR3: CASSLEGNRGLNIQYF
DNA: TGTGCCAGCAGTTTAGAGGGGAACAGGGGGCTGAACATTCAGTACTTC

D: NA
size: few
V: TRBV6-6
J: TRBJ1-6
CDR3: CASSSTGISPLHF
DNA: TGTGCCAGCAGTTCAACAGGGATCTCACCCCTCCACTTT

D: NA
size: NA
V: TRBV9
J: TRBJ2-2
CDR3: CASSVETGFNTGELFF
DNA: TGTGCCAGCAGCGTAGAGACGGGTTTCAACACCGGGGAGCTGTTTTTT

D: NA
size: many
V: TRBV14
J: TRBJ1-1
CDR3: CASSQVSNTEAFF
DNA: TGTGCCAGCAGCCAAGTCAGTAACACTGAAGCTTTCTTT

D: NA
size: medium-sized
V: TRBV3-1
J: TRBJ2-7
CDR3: CASSQDYAYEQYF
DNA: TGTGCCAGCAGCCAAGATTACGCTTACGAGCAGTACTTC

D: NA
size: NA
V: TRBV11-2
J: TRBJ1-5
CDR3: CASSLDSGGVSNQPQHF
DNA: TGTGCCAGCAGCTTAGACTCCGGGGGCGTGAGTAATCAGCCCCAGCATTTT

D: TRBD2
size: NA
V: TRBV20-1
J: TRBJ2-3
CDR3: CSARDPTSGSPDTQYF
DNA: TGCAGTGCTAGAGATCCCACTAGCGGGAGCCCAGATACGCAGTATTTT

D: TRBD2
size: NA
V: TRBV13
J: TRBJ2-1
CDR3: CASTPRLAGGPGNEQFF
DNA: TGTGCCAGCACTCCGCGACTAGCGGGGGGGCCGGGGAATGAGCAGTTCTTC

D: NA
size: many
V: TRBV5-6
J: TRBJ2-1
CDR3: CASSLGVGSGRPVYNEQFF
DNA: TGTGCCAGCAGCTTGGGGGTGGGTAGCGGCCGCCCTGTCTACAATGAGCAGTTCTTC

D: NA
size: many
V: TRBV28
J: TRBJ2-1
CDR3: CASGNLGEYNEQFF
DNA: TGTGCCAGCGGAAACTTGGGGGAGTACAATGAGCAGTTCTTC

D: TRBD2
size: few
V: TRBV6-1
J: TRBJ2-7
CDR3: CASTLTSGRDHEQYF
DNA: TGTGCCAGCACCCTAACTAGCGGGAGGGACCACGAGCAGTACTTC

D: TRBD1
size: once
V: TRBV28
J: TRBJ1-2
CDR3: CATGTDGGYTF
DNA: TGTGCCACCGGGACAGATGGTGGCTACACCTTC

D: TRBD2
size: medium-sized
V: TRBV10-3
J: TRBJ2-3
CDR3: CAISEPGEGGVTQYF
DNA: TGTGCCATCAGTGAGCCGGGGGAGGGAGGCGTTACGCAGTATTTT

D: NA
size: NA
V: TRBV29-1
J: TRBJ2-7
CDR3: CSVADSYEQYF
DNA: TGCAGCGTTGCCGACTCCTACGAGCAGTACTTC

D: TRBD2
size: NA
V: TRBV20-1
J: TRBJ2-5
CDR3: CSASPGTSGLAGERTQYF
DNA: TGCAGTGCTAGTCCCGGGACATCGGGACTAGCGGGGGAGCGGACCCAGTACTTC

D: TRBD2
size: many
V: TRBV27
J: TRBJ2-1
CDR3: CASSGTSGSYNEQFF
DNA: TGTGCCAGCAGTGGGACTAGCGGCTCCTACAATGAGCAGTTCTTC

D: NA
size: NA
V: TRBV20-1
J: TRBJ1-2
CDR3: CSAGGYTF
DNA: TGCAGTGCTGGTGGCTACACCTTC

D: NA
size: once
V: TRBV4-1
J: TRBJ2-5
CDR3: CASSHNSGRSGETQYF
DNA: TGCGCCAGCAGCCATAATAGCGGTAGAAGCGGAGAGACCCAGTACTTC

D: TRBD1
size: NA
V: TRBV6-6
J: TRBJ1-5
CDR3: CASSPWTGYRNQPQHF
DNA: TGTGCCAGCAGTCCCTGGACAGGGTATCGCAATCAGCCCCAGCATTTT

D: TRBD2
size: NA
V: TRBV7-9
J: TRBJ2-1
CDR3: CASSLASGRPEQFF
DNA: TGTGCCAGCAGCTTAGCGAGCGGGAGACCCGAGCAGTTCTTC

D: TRBD2
size: NA
V: TRBV5-1
J: TRBJ2-5
CDR3: CASSFGTSGEGETQYF
DNA: TGCGCCAGCAGCTTTGGGACTAGCGGGGAAGGAGAGACCCAGTACTTC

D: NA
size: few
V: TRBV7-2
J: TRBJ2-7
CDR3: CASSGTGEQYF
DNA: TGTGCCAGCAGCGGCACTGGGGAGCAATACTTC

D: NA
size: NA
V: TRBV5-1
J: TRBJ2-1
CDR3: CASSPRLGGYNEQFF
DNA: TGCGCCAGCAGCCCCCGACTAGGGGGATACAATGAGCAGTTCTTC

D: NA
size: medium-sized
V: TRBV29-1
J: TRBJ1-2
CDR3: CSVYDGAGANYGYTF
DNA: TGCAGCGTCTACGACGGTGCAGGCGCTAACTATGGCTACACCTTC

D: TRBD1
size: many
V: TRBV5-4
J: TRBJ2-5
CDR3: CASSKTTGGGETQYF
DNA: TGTGCCAGCAGCAAAACGACAGGGGGCGGAGAGACCCAGTACTTC

D: NA
size: NA
V: TRBV12-3/TRBV12-4
J: TRBJ2-6
CDR3: CASSFSGANVLTF
DNA: TGTGCCAGCAGTTTTTCTGGGGCCAACGTCCTGACTTTC

D: TRBD2
size: few
V: TRBV12-3/TRBV12-4
J: TRBJ2-2
CDR3: CASSPRAGGLTGELFF
DNA: TGTGCCAGCAGTCCTCGAGCGGGGGGTCTCACCGGGGAGCTGTTTTTT